This entry lists 7 T cell receptor beta chains sequenced from one sample in a study of T cell responses to AZD1222 COVID-19 vaccine. Data came from immunoSEQ multiplex PCR; TCRdb stores just in-frame clones and leaves some out. The data contain some 140,000 clones, about 92% of them singletons. The source material was peripheral blood, sampled on day 0 of AZD1222 vaccination. The origin of the receptors is an adult in good health.

The chain links TRBV30 to TRBJ2-3; D gene uncertain. CDR1 and CDR2 from the germline V gene are GTSNPN and SVGIG (reference sequence). The CDR3 is made up of 14 amino acids. Trimming stripped 2 bases from V and 2 bases from J, with 11 bases between. The CDR3 reads CAWSPGNPTDTQYF. The DNA for the CDR3 is TGTGCCTGGAGTCCTGGCAACCCCACAGATACGCAGTATTTT.

This clone was recorded once. The chain links TRBV10-3 to TRBJ1-1; 9 nucleotides match TRBD1. The germline gives CDR1 ENHRY, CDR2 SYGVKD. The junction had 8 bases not matched to a gene; V was cut back by 6 bases and J by 0 bases. CDR3 length equals 16 residues. For the CDR3, the DNA is TGTGCCATCAGAAACCGGGACAGGGACCTGAACACTGAAGCTTTCTTT. Its translation is CAIRNRDRDLNTEAFF.

The chain couples TRBV27 to TRBJ1-2, with D possibly being TRBD1 (5 bases). The CDR3 length is 14 residues. The germline CDR1 and CDR2 sequences are MNHEY and SMNVEV (reference sequence). Trimming took 6 bases from V and 4 from J, leaving 15 bases between them. In DNA form, the CDR3 reads TGTGCCAGCAGCCCTACCCCGACAGCCTATGGCTACACCTTC. This gives the protein CASSPTPTAYGYTF.

The CDR3 sequence is CASSFSGDNSPLHF. In DNA form, the CDR3 reads TGTGCCAGCAGCTTTAGCGGTGATAATTCACCCCTCCACTTT. The V gene is TRBV11-2, the J gene TRBJ1-6, with D hard to call. V lost 3 bases and J 5 bases, leaving 8 bases between the germline ends. The V gene's germline CDR1 is SGHAT and CDR2 FQNNGV. The CDR3 consists of 14 residues.

The sample holds a few counts of this clone. The chain uses TRBV9 and TRBJ2-3, with 15 bases lining up with TRBD2. The CDR3 length is 18 residues. Per germline, CDR1 SGDLS and CDR2 YYNGEE. Trimming took 4 bases from V and 0 from J; bases not matched to a gene: 6. This CDR3 reads CASSMGLAGGTSTDTQYF. The DNA of the CDR3 is TGTGCCAGCAGCATGGGACTAGCGGGAGGTACTAGCACAGATACGCAGTATTTT.

This chain uses TRBV3-1 (or the pseudogene TRBV3-2) with TRBJ2-7, with 7 bases aligning to TRBD1. The V and J ends lost 3 bases and 3 bases, in that order; junction bases with no gene match: 11. The CDR3 runs 16 residues. Germline-derived CDR1 and CDR2 are LGHDT and YNNKEL (reference sequence). The CDR3 loop is CASSQRTGTQGYEQYF. The CDR3 DNA reads as TGTGCCAGCAGCCAGAGGACAGGAACACAAGGCTACGAGCAGTACTTC.

The rearrangement uses TRBV5-3 and TRBJ2-7; D may be TRBD1 or TRBD2 (6 bases each). TRBV5-3 carries the ORF label, with uncertain function. Between the trimmed V and J ends, which lost 5 bases and 0 bases, there was a span of 21 bases. This CDR3 has 17 residues. The CDR3 region is CARSDRGQHPYSYEQYF. The CDR3 bases are TGTGCCAGAAGTGATCGGGGGCAACATCCATACTCCTACGAGCAGTACTTC.